This T cell receptor (beta chain) was sequenced in a study of blood T cell repertoires in COVID-19. Study-level information: The United States, Italy and Spain provided the acute and convalescent COVID-19 samples. Sources were T cells, B-cell-depleted T cells, or PBMCs; the material itself was cDNA or gDNA.

Assay used: immunoSEQ multiplex PCR; TCRdb lists only in-frame clones, some missing. The table lists just under 95,000 clones, about 80% of them singletons. CDR1 and CDR2 from the germline V gene are LGHDT and YNNKEL (reference sequence). V was cut by 8 bases and J by 7 bases, with 17 bases left in between. This CDR3 comprises 14 residues. This clone was counted a single time. The sequencing input was peripheral blood. The receptor's source is a human donor in a cohort sampled during active COVID-19. V gene TRBV3-1 (or the pseudogene TRBV3-2) combines with J gene TRBJ1-4, with D tentatively TRBD1 (5 bases). As DNA, the CDR3 is TGTGCCAGCGGGTTCGCGAGTAGGGGTGAAAAACTGTTTTTT. Protein sequence: CASGFASRGEKLFF.